This T cell receptor (beta chain) is from a study of blood T cells in healthy people across ages. Study-level points and caveats: Unsorted PBMCs blocked a conclusive comparison of naive and antigen-experienced cells. Strong correlation existed between TCR beta diversity and naive T cell percentage.

Isolated per sample were at least 6 million PBMCs. The V gene lost 4 bases and the J gene lost 0 bases, with 14 bases spanning the gap. Germline V lookup: CDR1 SGHRS, CDR2 YFSETQ. The CDR3 has 16 residues. The use of a sample-barcoded 5' primer and a J-beta primer mix characterized a second PCR of 7 to 11 cycles. MiXCR, applied by TCRdb to the 5' RACE reads, yields one record per CDR3 protein. The sample carries roughly 1,500,000 distinct CDR3 sequences, approximately 38% recorded once. About this clonotype itself: Antigen specificity is unknown.

The chain employs TRBV5-1 and TRBJ2-1; D is perhaps TRBD2 (6 bases). The source is a woman under 30 in good health. The sequenced sample was blood. The CDR3 bases are TGCGCCAGCAGCCCGTGGGGGGATAGCTCCTACAATGAGCAGTTCTTC. Translated: CASSPWGDSSYNEQFF.